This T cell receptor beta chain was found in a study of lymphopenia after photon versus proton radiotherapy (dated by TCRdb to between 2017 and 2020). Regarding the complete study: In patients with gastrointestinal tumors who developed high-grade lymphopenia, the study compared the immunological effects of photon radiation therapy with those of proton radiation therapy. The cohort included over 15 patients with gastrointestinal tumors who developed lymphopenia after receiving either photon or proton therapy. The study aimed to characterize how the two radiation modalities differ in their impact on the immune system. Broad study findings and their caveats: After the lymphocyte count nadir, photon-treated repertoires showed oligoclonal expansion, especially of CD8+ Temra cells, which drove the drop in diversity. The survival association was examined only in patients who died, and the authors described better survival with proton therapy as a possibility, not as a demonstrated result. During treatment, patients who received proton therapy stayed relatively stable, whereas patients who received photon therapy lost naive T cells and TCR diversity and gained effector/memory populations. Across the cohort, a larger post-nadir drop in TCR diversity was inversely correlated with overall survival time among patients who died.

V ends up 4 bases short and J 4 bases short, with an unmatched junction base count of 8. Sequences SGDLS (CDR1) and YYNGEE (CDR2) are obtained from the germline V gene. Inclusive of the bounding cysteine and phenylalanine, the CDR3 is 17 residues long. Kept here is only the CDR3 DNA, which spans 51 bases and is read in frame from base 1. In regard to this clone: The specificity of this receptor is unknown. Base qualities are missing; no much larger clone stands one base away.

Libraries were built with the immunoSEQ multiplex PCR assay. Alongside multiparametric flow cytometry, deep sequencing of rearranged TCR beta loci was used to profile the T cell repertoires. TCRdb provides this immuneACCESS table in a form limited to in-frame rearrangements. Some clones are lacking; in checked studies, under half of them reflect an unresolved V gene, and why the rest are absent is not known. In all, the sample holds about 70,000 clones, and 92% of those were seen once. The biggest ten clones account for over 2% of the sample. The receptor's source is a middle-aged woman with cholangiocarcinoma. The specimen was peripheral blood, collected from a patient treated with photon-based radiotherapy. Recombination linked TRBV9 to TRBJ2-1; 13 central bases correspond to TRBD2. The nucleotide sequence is TGTGCCAGCAGCCCCCGGACTAGCGGGAGTTTTTACAATGAGCAGTTCTTC. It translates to CASSPRTSGSFYNEQFF.